The 22 T cell receptor beta chains listed next were all sequenced from one sample in a study of spatial heterogeneity in lung cancer. The time point denotes: sample taken at primary tumor resection. In TCRdb, the 5' RACE reads were re-called with MiXCR into one record per CDR3 protein. The table has more than 30,000 distinct CDR3 sequences, 5% to 6.5% seen once. The starting material was PBMCs, obtained at surgery. These receptors came from a female donor with early-stage non-small cell lung cancer.

Many counts were recorded for this clonotype. The chain couples TRBV7-2 to TRBJ2-1; 7 bases match TRBD1. The germline gives CDR1 SGHTA, CDR2 FQGNSA. The CDR3 totals 16 residues. J gave up 4 bases and V 1 base, and 7 bases lay outside the gene matches. The CDR3 loop reads CASSLVERGRYNEQFF. The CDR3 DNA reads TGTGCCAGCAGCTTAGTGGAGAGGGGGCGATACAATGAGCAGTTCTTC.

The chain carries TRBV2 and TRBJ2-5; TRBD1 might be the D (6 bases). V gave up 10 bases and J gave up 4 bases, with 16 bases separating them. Per the germline V gene, CDR1 is SNHLY and CDR2 is FYNNEI. The CDR3 has 13 amino acids. CDR3 protein: CATAGQGGETQYF. For the CDR3, the DNA is TGTGCCACCGCGGGCCAAGGGGGAGAGACCCAGTACTTC. Complete variable domain (other parts from reference TRBV2 and TRBJ2-5): EPEVTQTPSHQVTQMGQEVILRCVPISNHLYFYWYRQILGQKVEFLVSFYNNEISEKSEIFDDQFSVERPDGSNFTLKIRSTKLEDSAMYFCATAGQGGETQYFGPGTRLLVL.

The V call is TRBV30, the J call TRBJ2-5; D is ambiguous. The CDR3 length is 12 residues. Germline loops: CDR1 GTSNPN, CDR2 SVGIG (reference sequence). V lost 2 bases to trimming and J lost 5 bases, with 9 bases between them. The CDR3 DNA sequence: TGTGCCTGGAGTCAATCGATGGAGACCCAGTACTTC. It codes for CAWSQSMETQYF.

The table lists this clonotype with many counts. This chain uses TRBV20-1 with TRBJ2-7; a possible D gene is TRBD2 (7 bases). The CDR3 consists of 14 residues. Looked up from germline, CDR1 is DFQATT and CDR2 is SNEGSKA (reference sequence). V dropped 6 bases and J dropped 0 bases, with 15 bases sitting between them. The CDR3 spells CSAIRGASSYEQYF. The CDR3 nucleotides are TGCAGTGCAATACGGGGGGCCTCCTCCTACGAGCAGTACTTC.

This clonotype was recorded many times. J is TRBJ1-6 and V is TRBV10-3; perhaps TRBD1 as D (5 bases). CDR1 and CDR2 (germline): ENHRY, SYGVKD. CDR3 length: 15 residues. Trimming removed 4 bases from V and 7 bases from J, with 14 bases in between. The CDR3 DNA follows: TGTGCCATCAGTGGAAAGGGACTCGAAAATTCACCCCTCCACTTT. Translating it yields CAISGKGLENSPLHF.

This clonotype was seen ten or more times. The chain has TRBV5-4 and TRBJ2-3; D may correspond to TRBD1 or TRBD2 (6 bases each). V lost 3 bases, J lost 8 bases, and 19 bases lay in between. Germline values: CDR1 SGHNT, CDR2 YYREEE (reference sequence). CDR3 length: 15 residues. The CDR3: CASSSPGRGLGTQYF. In nucleotides, the CDR3 is TGTGCCAGCAGCTCCCCAGGACGGGGGCTGGGTACGCAGTATTTT. The whole variable domain, filled in from reference TRBV5-4 and TRBJ2-3, reads ETGVTQSPTHLIKTRGQQVTLRCSSQSGHNTVSWYQQALGQGPQFIFQYYREEENGRGNFPPRFSGLQFPNYSSELNVNALELDDSALYLCASSSPGRGLGTQYFGPGTRLTVL.

At least ten counts were recorded for this clonotype. The chain recombines TRBV9 with TRBJ1-1; D call uncertain. V was trimmed by 3 bases and J by 11 bases, leaving 23 bases between them. The V gene's germline CDR1 is SGDLS and CDR2 YYNGEE. The CDR3 covers 15 residues. This chain's CDR3 is CASSGGGDEGFRAFF. The DNA of the CDR3 is TGTGCCAGCAGCGGGGGAGGAGACGAAGGGTTTAGGGCTTTCTTT.

This rearrangement joins TRBV7-2 to TRBJ1-1; D not resolved. Trimming shortened V by 1 base and J by 3 bases, and 6 bases separated the two germline ends. This CDR3 is 13 amino acids long. In germline, CDR1 is SGHTA, CDR2 FQGNSA. The DNA of the CDR3 is TGTGCCAGCAGCTTAGAACAACACACTGAAGCTTTCTTT. This sequence encodes CASSLEQHTEAFF.

The table lists this clonotype with many counts. The chain joins TRBV6-2 or TRBV6-3 to TRBJ1-5, with TRBD1 identical over 7 bases. Germline V gene sequence: CDR1 MNHEY, CDR2 SVGEGT. Germline trimming cut 2 bases from V and 7 bases from J; bases unmatched to any gene: 2. The CDR3 is made up of 13 amino acids. The CDR3 protein is CASSYTQGQPQHF. The CDR3 bases are TGTGCCAGCAGTTACACACAGGGGCAGCCCCAGCATTTT.

This clonotype has only a few counts. V is TRBV12-3 or TRBV12-4 and J is TRBJ1-1; TRBD1 aligns across 7 bases. Trimming cost V 4 bases and J 5 bases; bases outside gene matches: 10. This CDR3 has 15 amino acids. Here the CDR3 DNA reads TGTGCCAGCAGTTCCCAGACAGGGCAGATTACTGAAGCTTTCTTT. It encodes CASSSQTGQITEAFF.

Ten or more counts support this clonotype. This chain connects TRBV9 to TRBJ1-4; D is unclear. The CDR3 runs 13 residues. The V end lost 5 bases, the J end lost 8 bases, and 13 bases lay between the germline ends. Germline V gives CDR1 SGDLS, CDR2 YYNGEE. The CDR3 spells CASSWSPDEKLFF. DNA of the CDR3: TGTGCCAGCAGTTGGTCTCCAGACGAAAAACTGTTTTTT.

This clonotype was detected many times. The rearrangement joins TRBV11-2 to TRBJ2-1, with TRBD2 matching 15 bases. Per the germline V gene, CDR1 is SGHAT and CDR2 is FQNNGV. This CDR3 comprises 17 residues. Unmatched junction bases numbered 11, after V lost 5 bases and J lost 9 bases. The CDR3: CASSASRTSGGAGEQFF. In nucleotides, the CDR3 is TGTGCCAGCAGCGCATCTCGGACTAGCGGGGGGGCCGGTGAGCAGTTCTTC.

This clonotype was picked up many times. V usage is TRBV20-1 and J usage is TRBJ1-5; 10 positions agree with TRBD1. Germline values: CDR1 DFQATT, CDR2 SNEGSKA (reference sequence). V lost 5 bases, J lost 7 bases, and 8 bases stayed unmatched. CDR3 size: 14 residues. The CDR3 DNA follows: TGCAGTGCTCCGGGACAGGGGATCGGCCAGCCCCAGCATTTT. Translating it yields CSAPGQGIGQPQHF.

This clonotype appeared many times. V is TRBV2 and J is TRBJ2-2; the D gene could be TRBD1 or TRBD2 (5 bases each). Germline lookup yields CDR1 SNHLY and CDR2 FYNNEI. Trimming took off 7 bases at V and 0 bases at J, with 15 bases between the two ends. The CDR3 consists of 16 residues. The CDR3 DNA is TGTGCCAGCAATGGGGCTGAGGGCACGAACACCGGGGAGCTGTTTTTT. Translated: CASNGAEGTNTGELFF.

CDR3 nucleotide sequence: TGTGCCAGCAGTGTTCTAGCGGGGGGAATCTACAATGAGCAGTTCTTC. This encodes CASSVLAGGIYNEQFF. The chain recombines TRBV2 with TRBJ2-1, with 11 nucleotides matching TRBD2. CDR1 and CDR2 from the germline V gene are SNHLY and FYNNEI. The CDR3 covers 16 residues. The J segment lost 3 bases and the V segment lost 4 bases, leaving 5 bases of the junction unmatched. Full variable domain (remainder filled in from reference TRBV2 and TRBJ2-1): EPEVTQTPSHQVTQMGQEVILRCVPISNHLYFYWYRQILGQKVEFLVSFYNNEISEKSEIFDDQFSVERPDGSNFTLKIRSTKLEDSAMYFCASSVLAGGIYNEQFFGPGTRLTVL.

Ten or more counts support this clonotype. The chain carries TRBV10-1 and TRBJ2-1; D remains unclear. Per germline, CDR1 WNHNN and CDR2 SYGVQD (reference sequence). This CDR3 has 15 residues. V was pared by 0 bases and J by 6 bases, with 12 bases between. CDR3 loop: CASSESGPRSNEQFF. In nucleotides, the CDR3 is TGCGCCAGCAGTGAGTCGGGTCCTAGAAGCAATGAGCAGTTCTTC.

This clonotype was recorded at least ten times. The CDR3 DNA follows: TGTGCCAGCAGTGGCGACGGCAACTATAATTCACCCCTCCACTTT. Its translation is CASSGDGNYNSPLHF. This chain links TRBV28 with TRBJ1-6; D unresolved. Deletions cut 5 bases from V and 3 bases from J, with 11 bases between. The CDR3 totals 15 residues. Germline CDR1 and CDR2: MDHEN and SYDVKM.

The chain links TRBV6-1 to TRBJ1-1, with no clear D. Germline loops: CDR1 MNHNS, CDR2 SASEGT. V lost 3 bases to trimming and J lost 1 base, with 6 bases between them. The CDR3 is 13 residues long. CDR3 in DNA: TGTGCCAGCAGTGAGATAACGAACACTGAAGCTTTCTTT. It codes for CASSEITNTEAFF.

The rearrangement links TRBV7-6 to TRBJ1-1; perhaps TRBD1 as D (6 bases). V lost 5 bases, J lost 0 bases, and 13 bases lay in between. The CDR3 is 15 amino acids. Germline values: CDR1 SGHVS, CDR2 FNYEAQ. CDR3 bases: TGTGCCAGCAGCAAGCCAGGGGTTATGAACACTGAAGCTTTCTTT. Translated, it gives CASSKPGVMNTEAFF.

The table lists this clonotype with many counts. V and J are TRBV29-1 and TRBJ1-5; D is uncertain. The germline V gene has CDR1 SQVTM and CDR2 ANQGSEA. Trimming shortened V by 4 bases and J by 3 bases, and 10 bases separated the two germline ends. There are 13 residues in the CDR3. The CDR3 DNA reads as TGCAGCGTTGCCCAGGCGGTCAATCAGCCCCAGCATTTT. It encodes CSVAQAVNQPQHF.

This clonotype has just a few counts. CDR3: CATSDVGGTGEQYF. For the CDR3, the DNA is TGTGCCACCAGTGATGTAGGGGGCACGGGCGAGCAGTACTTC. The rearrangement uses TRBV24-1 and TRBJ2-7; 7 bases align to TRBD1. Germline V lookup: CDR1 KGHDR, CDR2 SFDVKD. The CDR3 length is 14 residues. V shed 3 bases and J 6 bases; nucleotides not matched to a gene: 7.

This clonotype was counted at least ten times. The rearrangement links TRBV30 to TRBJ1-2; no firm D call. V lost 2 bases, J lost 6 bases, and 19 bases lay in between. This CDR3 region has 15 residues. Germline V CDR1 and CDR2: GTSNPN, SVGIG (reference sequence). CDR3 amino acids: CAWSSPVERSHGYTF. The CDR3 DNA reads TGTGCCTGGAGTTCTCCAGTAGAGCGGTCTCATGGCTACACCTTC.